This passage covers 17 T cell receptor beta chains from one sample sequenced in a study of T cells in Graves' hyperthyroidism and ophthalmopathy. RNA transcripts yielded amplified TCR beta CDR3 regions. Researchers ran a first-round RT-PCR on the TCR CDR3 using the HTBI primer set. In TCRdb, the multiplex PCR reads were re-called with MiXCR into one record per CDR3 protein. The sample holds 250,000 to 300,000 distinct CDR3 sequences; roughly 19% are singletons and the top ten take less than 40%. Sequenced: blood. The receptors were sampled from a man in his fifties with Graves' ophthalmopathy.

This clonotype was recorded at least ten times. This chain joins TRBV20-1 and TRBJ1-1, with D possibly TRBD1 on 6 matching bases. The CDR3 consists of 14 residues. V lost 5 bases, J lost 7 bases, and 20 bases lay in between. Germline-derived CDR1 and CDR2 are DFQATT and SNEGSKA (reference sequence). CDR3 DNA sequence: TGCAGTGCTCACTTCCCTAGGGGGGAAGATGAAGCTTTCTTT. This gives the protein CSAHFPRGEDEAFF.

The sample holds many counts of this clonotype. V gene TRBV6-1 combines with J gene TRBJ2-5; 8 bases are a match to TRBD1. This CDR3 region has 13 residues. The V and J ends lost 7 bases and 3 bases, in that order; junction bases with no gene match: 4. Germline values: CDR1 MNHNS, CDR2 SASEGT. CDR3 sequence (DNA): TGTGCCAGCACCCCGGACAGGGAAGAGACCCAGTACTTC. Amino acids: CASTPDREETQYF.

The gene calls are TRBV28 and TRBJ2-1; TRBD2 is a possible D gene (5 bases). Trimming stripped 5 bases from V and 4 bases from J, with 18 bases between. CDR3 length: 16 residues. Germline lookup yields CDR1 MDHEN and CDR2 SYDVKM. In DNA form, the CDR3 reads TGTGCCAGCAGTCGCCTCGGTGGGTCGGGATACAATGAGCAGTTCTTC. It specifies CASSRLGGSGYNEQFF.

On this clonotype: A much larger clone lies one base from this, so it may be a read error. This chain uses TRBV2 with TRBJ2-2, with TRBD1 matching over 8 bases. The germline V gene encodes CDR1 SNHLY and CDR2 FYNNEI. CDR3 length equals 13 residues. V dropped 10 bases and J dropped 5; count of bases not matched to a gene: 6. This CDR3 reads CAIRYRGTGELFF. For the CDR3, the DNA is TGTGCCATCAGGTACAGGGGGACCGGGGAGCTGTTTTTT.

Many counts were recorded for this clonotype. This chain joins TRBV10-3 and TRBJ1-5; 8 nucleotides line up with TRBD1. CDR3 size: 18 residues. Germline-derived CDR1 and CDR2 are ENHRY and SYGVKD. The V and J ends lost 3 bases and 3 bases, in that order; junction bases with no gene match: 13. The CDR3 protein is CAISDQNSGTGYNQPQHF. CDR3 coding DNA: TGTGCCATCAGTGACCAGAACTCCGGGACAGGTTACAATCAGCCCCAGCATTTT.

CDR3 amino acids: CASSLMTGYDTEAFF. In DNA, the CDR3 is TGTGCCAGCAGCTTAATGACAGGGTATGACACTGAAGCTTTCTTT. V is TRBV28 and J is TRBJ1-1; 7 nucleotides align to TRBD1. The germline CDR1 and CDR2 sequences are MDHEN and SYDVKM. The CDR3 is 15 residues long. V shed 6 bases and J 3 bases; nucleotides not matched to a gene: 10.

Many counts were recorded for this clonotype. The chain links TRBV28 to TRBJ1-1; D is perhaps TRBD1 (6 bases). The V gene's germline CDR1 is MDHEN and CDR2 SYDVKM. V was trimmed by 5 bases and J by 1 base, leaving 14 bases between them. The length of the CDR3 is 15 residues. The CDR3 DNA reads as TGTGCCAGCAGTCCCCTAACAGGGAGGAACACTGAAGCTTTCTTT. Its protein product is CASSPLTGRNTEAFF.

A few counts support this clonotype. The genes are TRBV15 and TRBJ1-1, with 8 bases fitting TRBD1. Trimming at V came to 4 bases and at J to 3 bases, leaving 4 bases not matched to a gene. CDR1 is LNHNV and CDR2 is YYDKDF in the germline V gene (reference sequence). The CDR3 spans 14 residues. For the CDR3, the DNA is TGTGCCACCAGCAATGACAGGGGTCACACTGAAGCTTTCTTT. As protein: CATSNDRGHTEAFF.

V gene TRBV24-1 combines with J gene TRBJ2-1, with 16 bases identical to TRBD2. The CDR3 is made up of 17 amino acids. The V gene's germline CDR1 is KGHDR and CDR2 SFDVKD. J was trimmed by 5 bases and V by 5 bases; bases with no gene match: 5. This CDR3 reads CATSGGGTSGRDNEQFF. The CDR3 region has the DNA TGTGCCACCAGTGGGGGAGGGACTAGCGGGAGGGACAATGAGCAGTTCTTC.

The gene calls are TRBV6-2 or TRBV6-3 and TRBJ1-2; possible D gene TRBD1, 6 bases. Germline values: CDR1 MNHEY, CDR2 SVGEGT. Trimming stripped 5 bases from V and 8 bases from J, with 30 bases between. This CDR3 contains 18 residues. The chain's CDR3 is CASSAPGQSTSWGLGYTF. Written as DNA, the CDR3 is TGTGCCAGCAGTGCACCCGGACAGTCGACTTCCTGGGGTTTAGGCTACACCTTC.

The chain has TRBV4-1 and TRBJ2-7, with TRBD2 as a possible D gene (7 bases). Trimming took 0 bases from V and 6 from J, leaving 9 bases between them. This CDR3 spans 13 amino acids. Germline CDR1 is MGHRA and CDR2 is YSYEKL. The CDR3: CASSQERGGEQYF. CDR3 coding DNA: TGCGCCAGCAGCCAAGAGAGGGGGGGCGAGCAGTACTTC.

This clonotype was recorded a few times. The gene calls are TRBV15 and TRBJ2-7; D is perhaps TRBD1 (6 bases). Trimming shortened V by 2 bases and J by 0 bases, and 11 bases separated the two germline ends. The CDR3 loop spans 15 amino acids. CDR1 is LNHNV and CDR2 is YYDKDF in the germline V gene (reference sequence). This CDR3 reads CATSRFRGPSYEQYF. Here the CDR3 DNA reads TGTGCCACCAGCAGATTCAGGGGCCCCTCCTACGAGCAGTACTTC. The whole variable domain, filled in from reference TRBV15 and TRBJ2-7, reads DAMVIQNPRYQVTQFGKPVTLSCSQTLNHNVMYWYQQKSSQAPKLLFHYYDKDFNNEADTPDNFQSRRPNTSFCFLDIRSPGLGDTAMYLCATSRFRGPSYEQYFGPGTRLTVT.

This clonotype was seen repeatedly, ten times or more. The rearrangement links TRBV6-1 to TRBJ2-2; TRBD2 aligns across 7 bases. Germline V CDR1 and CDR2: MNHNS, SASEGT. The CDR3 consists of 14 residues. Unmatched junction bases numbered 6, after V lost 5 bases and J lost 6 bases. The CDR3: CASSYQRDPGELFF. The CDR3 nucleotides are TGTGCCAGCAGTTATCAGCGGGACCCCGGGGAGCTGTTTTTT.

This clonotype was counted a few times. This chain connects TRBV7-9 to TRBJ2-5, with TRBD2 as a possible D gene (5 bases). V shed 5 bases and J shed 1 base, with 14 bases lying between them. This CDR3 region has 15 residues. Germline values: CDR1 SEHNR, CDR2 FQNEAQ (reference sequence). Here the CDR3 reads CASSKNPGFQETQYF. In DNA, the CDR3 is TGTGCCAGCAGCAAAAACCCGGGATTCCAAGAGACCCAGTACTTC.

The CDR3 DNA reads TGCGCCAGCAGCCCGGAACAGGGGGCCCACACTGAAGCTTTCTTT. Translating gives CASSPEQGAHTEAFF. J is TRBJ1-1 and V is TRBV5-1; 9 positions agree with TRBD1. From germline, CDR1 is SGHRS and CDR2 YFSETQ. Germline trimming cut 4 bases from V and 3 bases from J; bases unmatched to any gene: 7. This CDR3 has 15 amino acids.

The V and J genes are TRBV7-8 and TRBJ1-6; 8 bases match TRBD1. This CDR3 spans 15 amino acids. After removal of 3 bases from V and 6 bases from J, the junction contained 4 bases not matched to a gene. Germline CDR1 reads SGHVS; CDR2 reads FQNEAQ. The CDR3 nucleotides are TGTGCCAGCAGCTTCAGGGGGCAGGCTAATTCACCCCTCCACTTT. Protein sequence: CASSFRGQANSPLHF.

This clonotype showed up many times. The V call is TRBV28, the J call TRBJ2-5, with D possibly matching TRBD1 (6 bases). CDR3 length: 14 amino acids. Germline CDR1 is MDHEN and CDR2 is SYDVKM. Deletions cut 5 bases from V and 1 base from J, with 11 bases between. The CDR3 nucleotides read TGTGCCAGCAGTACCTCGGACAGCCAAGAGACCCAGTACTTC. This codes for CASSTSDSQETQYF. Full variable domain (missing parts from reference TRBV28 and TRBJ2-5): DVKVTQSSRYLVKRTGEKVFLECVQDMDHENMFWYRQDPGLGLRLIYFSYDVKMKEKGDIPEGYSVSREKKERFSLILESASTNQTSMYLCASSTSDSQETQYFGPGTRLLVL.